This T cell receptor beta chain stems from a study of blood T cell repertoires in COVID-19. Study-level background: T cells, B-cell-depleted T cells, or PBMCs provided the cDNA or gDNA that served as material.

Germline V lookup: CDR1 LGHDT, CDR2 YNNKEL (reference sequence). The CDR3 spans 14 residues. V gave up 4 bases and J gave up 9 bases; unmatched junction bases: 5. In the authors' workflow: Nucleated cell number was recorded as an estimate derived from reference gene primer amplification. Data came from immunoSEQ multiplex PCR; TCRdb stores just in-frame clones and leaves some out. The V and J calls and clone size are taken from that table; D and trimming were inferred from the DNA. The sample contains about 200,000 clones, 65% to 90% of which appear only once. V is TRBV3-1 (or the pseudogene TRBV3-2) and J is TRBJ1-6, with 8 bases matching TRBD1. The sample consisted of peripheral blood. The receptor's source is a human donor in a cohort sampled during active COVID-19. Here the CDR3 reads CASSRGQGGSPLHF. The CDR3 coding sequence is TGTGCCAGCAGCCGTGGACAGGGCGGTTCACCCCTCCACTTT.